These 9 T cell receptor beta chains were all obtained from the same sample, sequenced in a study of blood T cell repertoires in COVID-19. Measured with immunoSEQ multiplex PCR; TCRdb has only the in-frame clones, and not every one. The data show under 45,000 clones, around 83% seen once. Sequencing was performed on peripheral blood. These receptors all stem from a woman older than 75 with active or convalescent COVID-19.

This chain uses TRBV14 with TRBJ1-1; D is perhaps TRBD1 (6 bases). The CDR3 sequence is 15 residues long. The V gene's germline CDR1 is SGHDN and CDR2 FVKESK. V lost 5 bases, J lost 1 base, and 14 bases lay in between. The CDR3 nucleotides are TGTGCCAGCAGCTCTCAGGGGCTTGCGAACACTGAAGCTTTCTTT. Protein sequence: CASSSQGLANTEAFF.

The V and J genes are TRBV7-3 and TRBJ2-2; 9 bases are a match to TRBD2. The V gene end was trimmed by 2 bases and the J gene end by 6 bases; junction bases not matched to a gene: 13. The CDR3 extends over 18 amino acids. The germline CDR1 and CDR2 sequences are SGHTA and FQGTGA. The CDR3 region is CASSLESGAGGPSGELFF. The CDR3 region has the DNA TGTGCCAGCAGCTTAGAGTCGGGGGCGGGAGGGCCCTCCGGGGAGCTGTTTTTT.

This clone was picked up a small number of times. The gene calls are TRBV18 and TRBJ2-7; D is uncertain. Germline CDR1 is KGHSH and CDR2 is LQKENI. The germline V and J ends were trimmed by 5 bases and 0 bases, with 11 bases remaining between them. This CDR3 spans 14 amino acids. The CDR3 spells CASSAAGSSYEQYF. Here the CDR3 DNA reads TGTGCCAGCTCAGCCGCAGGCAGCTCCTACGAGCAGTACTTC.

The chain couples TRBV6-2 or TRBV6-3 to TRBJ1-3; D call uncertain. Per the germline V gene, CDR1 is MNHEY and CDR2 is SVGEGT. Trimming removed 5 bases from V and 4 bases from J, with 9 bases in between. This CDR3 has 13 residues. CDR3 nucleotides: TGTGCCAGCAGTACTGGACTCGGAAACACCATATATTTT. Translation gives CASSTGLGNTIYF.

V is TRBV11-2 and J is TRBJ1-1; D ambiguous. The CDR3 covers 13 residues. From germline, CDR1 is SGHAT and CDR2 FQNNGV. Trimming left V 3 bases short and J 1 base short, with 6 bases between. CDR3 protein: CASSFRENTEAFF. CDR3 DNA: TGTGCCAGCAGCTTCCGAGAGAACACTGAAGCTTTCTTT.

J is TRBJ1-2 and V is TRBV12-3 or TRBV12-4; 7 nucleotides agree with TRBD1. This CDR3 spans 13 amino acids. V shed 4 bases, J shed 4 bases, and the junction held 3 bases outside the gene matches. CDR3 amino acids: CASSSSGGYGYTF. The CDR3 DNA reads TGTGCCAGCAGTTCTTCAGGGGGCTATGGCTACACCTTC.

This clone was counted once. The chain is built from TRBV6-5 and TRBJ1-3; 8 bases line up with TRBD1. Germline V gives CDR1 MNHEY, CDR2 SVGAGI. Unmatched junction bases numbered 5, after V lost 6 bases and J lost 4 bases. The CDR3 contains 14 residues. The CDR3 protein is CASRDRVLGNTIYF. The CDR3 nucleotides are TGTGCCAGCAGGGACAGGGTTCTAGGAAACACCATATATTTT.

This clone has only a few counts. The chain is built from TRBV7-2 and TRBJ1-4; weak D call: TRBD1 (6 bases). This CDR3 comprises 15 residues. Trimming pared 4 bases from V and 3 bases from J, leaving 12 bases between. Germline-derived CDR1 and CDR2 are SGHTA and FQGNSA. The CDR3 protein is CASSSQGVSNEKLFF. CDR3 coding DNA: TGTGCCAGCAGCTCACAGGGAGTATCTAATGAAAAACTGTTTTTT.

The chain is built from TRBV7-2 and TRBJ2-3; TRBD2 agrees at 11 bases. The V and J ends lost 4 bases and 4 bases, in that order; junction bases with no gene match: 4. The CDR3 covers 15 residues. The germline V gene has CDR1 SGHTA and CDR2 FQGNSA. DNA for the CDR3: TGTGCCAGCAGCTCGGGGACTAGCGGCCCAGATACGCAGTATTTT. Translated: CASSSGTSGPDTQYF. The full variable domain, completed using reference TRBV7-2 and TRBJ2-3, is GAGVSQSPSNKVTEKGKDVELRCDPISGHTALYWYRQSLGQGLEFLIYFQGNSAPDKSGLPSDRFSAERTGGSVSTLTIQRTQQEDSAVYLCASSSGTSGPDTQYFGPGTRLTVL.